One and the same sample provided the 2 T cell receptor beta chains below, sequenced in a study of T cells in women clearing cervical HPV infection. Here immunoSEQ multiplex PCR was the method, and the copy in TCRdb shows in-frame clones only, minus some. The table lists over 45,000 clones. The sequencing input was blood buffy coat. The receptors here all came from a woman between 18 and 75 years old with a cervical HPV16 infection that either progressed to CIN3+ or cleared (not recorded which).

Worth noting for this clone: The missing CDR3 end, 3 residues past where the read stops, is filled in from the germline J gene. The chain couples TRBV5-1 to TRBJ2-3, with 7 bases aligning to TRBD2. The CDR3 consists of 15 residues. Germline-derived CDR1 and CDR2 are SGHRS and YFSETQ. Losses at the gene ends were 0 bases for V and 6 bases for J; bases not matched to a gene: 7. CDR3 region: CASSLEGGSVDTQYF. The covered CDR3 bases are TGCGCCAGCAGCTTGGAGGGCGGGAGTGTCGATACG.

As for this clone: Read coverage stops 3 residues before the CDR3 terminus; the germline J gene supplies the remainder. The chain has TRBV6-1 and TRBJ2-1; TRBD2 aligns across 8 bases. This CDR3 is 14 amino acids long. V trimming: 4 bases; J trimming: 4 bases; junction bases outside the gene matches: 3. In germline, CDR1 is MNHNS, CDR2 SASEGT. The CDR3 here is CASSVVAGYNEQFF. The covered CDR3 bases are TGTGCCAGCAGTGTGGTAGCGGGGTACAATGAG.